A single sample gave rise to the 27 T cell receptor beta chains below, sequenced in a study of T cell changes during pregnancy in multiple sclerosis. Sequencing used immunoSEQ multiplex PCR; TCRdb keeps in-frame clones, though not all of them. The repertoire holds 95,000 to 100,000 clones, with 91% as singletons. The sequences come from peripheral blood, collected in the second trimester of pregnancy. Receptor source: a female donor with multiple sclerosis, enrolled in a pregnancy study.

The chain uses TRBV6-5 and TRBJ2-7; 7 bases match TRBD1. The CDR3 is made up of 13 amino acids. V shed 6 bases and J 5 bases; nucleotides not matched to a gene: 7. From germline, CDR1 is MNHEY and CDR2 SVGAGI. CDR3 sequence: CASSRQGPNEQYF. The CDR3 DNA reads TGTGCCAGCAGCCGACAGGGCCCCAACGAGCAGTACTTC.

The chain links TRBV28 to TRBJ2-5, with D tentatively TRBD1 (6 bases). Between the trimmed V and J ends, which lost 2 bases and 6 bases, there was a span of 13 bases. The germline CDR1 and CDR2 sequences are MDHEN and SYDVKM. CDR3 length: 14 residues. CDR3 residues: CASSLRPRGQTQYF. CDR3 nucleotide sequence: TGTGCCAGCAGTTTACGTCCCAGGGGTCAGACCCAGTACTTC.

The rearrangement joins TRBV27 to TRBJ2-7, with 9 bases that match TRBD2. CDR3 size: 18 residues. Germline assignment: CDR1 MNHEY and CDR2 SMNVEV (reference sequence). V trimming: 3 bases; J trimming: 2 bases; junction bases outside the gene matches: 14. In DNA form, the CDR3 reads TGTGCCAGCAGTTTTTTGGGGCTAGCGGGGTCGTCGACCTACGAGCAGTACTTC. Its translation is CASSFLGLAGSSTYEQYF.

The V and J genes are TRBV9 and TRBJ2-1; maybe TRBD2 (6 bases). The germline gives CDR1 SGDLS, CDR2 YYNGEE. The V and J ends lost 3 bases and 6 bases respectively, with 13 bases between them. The CDR3 totals 14 residues. CDR3 loop: CASSAIVSGNEQFF. CDR3 bases: TGTGCCAGCAGCGCCATTGTTAGCGGCAATGAGCAGTTCTTC.

This clone has only one observation. The gene calls are TRBV7-2 and TRBJ2-1; TRBD1 is a possible D gene (6 bases). From germline, CDR1 is SGHTA and CDR2 FQGNSA. V was clipped by 5 bases and J by 15 bases, with 14 bases between them. CDR3 size: 11 residues. CDR3 in amino acids: CASSQRDTRFF. CDR3 DNA sequence: TGTGCCAGCAGCCAACGGGACACTCGGTTCTTC. The full variable domain, in which reference TRBV7-2 and TRBJ2-1 provide the parts outside the CDR3, is GAGVSQSPSNKVTEKGKDVELRCDPISGHTALYWYRQSLGQGLEFLIYFQGNSAPDKSGLPSDRFSAERTGGSVSTLTIQRTQQEDSAVYLCASSQRDTRFFGPGTRLTVL.

V gene TRBV5-1 combines with J gene TRBJ2-1; TRBD2 matches 14 bases. This CDR3 contains 19 residues. Germline CDR1 and CDR2: SGHRS and YFSETQ. V lost 4 bases to trimming and J lost 5 bases; unmatched junction nucleotides: 14. This CDR3 is CASSPYGPGTSGRNNEQFF. DNA of the CDR3: TGCGCCAGCAGCCCCTACGGCCCCGGGACTAGCGGGAGAAACAATGAGCAGTTCTTC.

The V and J genes are TRBV29-1 and TRBJ2-1; TRBD1 aligns across 7 bases. CDR1 and CDR2 (germline): SQVTM, ANQGSEA. V lost 8 bases and J lost 1; bases outside the gene matches: 2. CDR3 size: 12 residues. CDR3 in DNA: TGCAGCCTGACAGGGTCCTACAATGAGCAGTTCTTC. This codes for CSLTGSYNEQFF.

CDR3 sequence reads: CASRPQRKGGNNEQFF. CDR3 coding DNA: TGTGCCAGCAGACCACAGCGAAAGGGGGGGAACAATGAGCAGTTCTTC. The chain joins TRBV6-6 to TRBJ2-1; tentatively, D is TRBD2 (7 bases). CDR1 and CDR2 (germline): MNHNY, SVGAGI (reference sequence). CDR3 length equals 16 residues. The ends were cut back, 6 bases at V and 5 bases at J, with 20 bases in the middle.

The rearrangement links TRBV6-8 to TRBJ2-1; 7 bases match TRBD1. From germline, CDR1 is MNHGY and CDR2 SAAAGT. The CDR3 runs to 16 residues. J was trimmed by 6 bases and V by 6 bases; bases with no gene match: 14. In nucleotides, the CDR3 is TGTGCCAGCAGAGATAAAACAGGGGTTTGGCCCAATGAGCAGTTCTTC. It encodes CASRDKTGVWPNEQFF.

The V gene is TRBV4-1, the J gene TRBJ2-5, with D unresolved. The CDR3 runs to 13 residues. Germline lookup yields CDR1 MGHRA and CDR2 YSYEKL. V was cut by 1 base and J by 4 bases, with 7 bases left in between. CDR3 DNA: TGCGCCAGCAGCCAAGTCCTCCGAGAGACCCAGTACTTC. This encodes CASSQVLRETQYF.

J is TRBJ2-4 and V is TRBV5-1; 7 nucleotides align to TRBD2. The V gene end was trimmed by 1 base and the J gene end by 8 bases; junction bases not matched to a gene: 9. Per germline, CDR1 SGHRS and CDR2 YFSETQ. The CDR3 contains 15 residues. CDR3 protein: CASSLRGVGSDIQYF. CDR3 DNA sequence: TGCGCCAGCAGCTTGCGGGGGGTAGGGTCAGACATTCAGTACTTC.

This chain uses TRBV9 with TRBJ2-7, with 14 nucleotides matching TRBD2. Trimming cost V 2 bases and J 3 bases; bases outside gene matches: 1. The CDR3 totals 15 residues. Germline CDR1 reads SGDLS; CDR2 reads YYNGEE. The CDR3 nucleotides are TGTGCCAGCAGCGTGGGGACTAGCGGGAGCTACGAGCAGTACTTC. Its protein product is CASSVGTSGSYEQYF.

The CDR3 nucleotides are TGTGCCAGTAGTGTCGACAGGGGAATGAACACTGAAGCTTTCTTT. It specifies CASSVDRGMNTEAFF. V usage is TRBV19 and J usage is TRBJ1-1; 8 bases fit TRBD1. Trimming at V came to 5 bases and at J to 0 bases, leaving 5 bases not matched to a gene. The germline gives CDR1 LNHDA, CDR2 SQIVND (reference sequence). The CDR3 runs to 15 residues.

This chain links TRBV7-2 with TRBJ2-3, with D perhaps TRBD2 (6 bases). The CDR3 extends over 19 amino acids. Germline V gene data show CDR1 as SGHTA and CDR2 as FQGNSA. V shed 3 bases and J shed 5 bases, with 27 bases lying between them. CDR3 coding DNA: TGTGCCAGCAGCTTTGACCCCCCAGCCTCAGGAGGGCCGAGAGATACGCAGTATTTT. This gives the protein CASSFDPPASGGPRDTQYF.

This sequence joins TRBV5-6 and TRBJ2-5, with D tentatively TRBD2 (5 bases). The V and J ends lost 0 bases and 5 bases respectively, with 11 bases between them. The CDR3 is 14 residues long. The germline V gene has CDR1 SGHDT and CDR2 YYEEEE. The CDR3 is CASSLDGEQETQYF. In nucleotides, the CDR3 is TGTGCCAGCAGCTTGGACGGGGAACAGGAGACCCAGTACTTC. Filled out from reference TRBV5-6 and TRBJ2-5, the complete variable domain reads DAGVTQSPTHLIKTRGQQVTLRCSPKSGHDTVSWYQQALGQGPQFIFQYYEEEERQRGNFPDRFSGHQFPNYSSELNVNALLLGDSALYLCASSLDGEQETQYFGPGTRLLVL.

The CDR3, as DNA: TGTGCCAGCAGCCGGATAGGAGATCAGCCCCAGCATTTT. This codes for CASSRIGDQPQHF. V gene TRBV27 combines with J gene TRBJ1-5; D not resolved. Trimming removed 6 bases from V and 5 bases from J, with 11 bases in between. CDR3 size: 13 residues. Germline V gives CDR1 MNHEY, CDR2 SMNVEV (reference sequence).

The rearrangement uses TRBV28 and TRBJ1-5; a possible D gene is TRBD1 (5 bases). Germline lookup yields CDR1 MDHEN and CDR2 SYDVKM. CDR3 size: 15 residues. Deletions cut 3 bases from V and 2 bases from J, with 11 bases between. CDR3 loop: CASSFMQGGNQPQHF. The DNA for the CDR3 is TGTGCCAGCAGTTTTATGCAGGGTGGCAATCAGCCCCAGCATTTT.

The chain recombines TRBV7-9 with TRBJ2-5; D perhaps matches TRBD2 (7 bases). In germline, CDR1 is SEHNR, CDR2 FQNEAQ (reference sequence). Trimming removed 10 bases from V and 3 bases from J, with 18 bases in between. This CDR3 region has 14 residues. As DNA, the CDR3 is TGTGCCACCAGTGGTGGGGGGGCTGAAGAGACCCAGTACTTC. Its protein product is CATSGGGAEETQYF. Supplemented by reference TRBV7-9 and TRBJ2-5, the full variable domain reads DTGVSQNPRHKITKRGQNVTFRCDPISEHNRLYWYRQTLGQGPEFLTYFQNEAQLEKSRLLSDRFSAERPKGSFSTLEIQRTEQGDSAMYLCATSGGGAEETQYFGPGTRLLVL.

The J gene is TRBJ2-7, the V gene TRBV28; 9 nucleotides line up with TRBD1. V lost 5 bases and J lost 4; bases outside the gene matches: 9. CDR1 is MDHEN and CDR2 is SYDVKM in the germline V gene. The CDR3 has 15 residues. The DNA for the CDR3 is TGTGCCAGCAGTCACCTACAGGGGGCGGTATACGAGCAGTACTTC. This translates into CASSHLQGAVYEQYF.

The chain is built from TRBV18 and TRBJ2-7, with a possible D match to TRBD1 (7 bases). CDR3 length equals 15 residues. V shed 3 bases and J shed 6 bases, with 18 bases lying between them. CDR1 KGHSH and CDR2 LQKENI come from the germline V gene. CDR3 in DNA: TGTGCCAGCTCACCGAGGGACAGCGGAGGGGGCGAGCAGTACTTC. Amino acids: CASSPRDSGGGEQYF.

This sequence joins TRBV6-1 and TRBJ2-3, with 12 positions matching TRBD1. Germline CDR1 reads MNHNS; CDR2 reads SASEGT. With 7 bases clipped from V and 4 bases from J, the junction kept 6 bases outside the gene matches. This CDR3 contains 15 residues. In nucleotides, the CDR3 is TGTGCCAGCATCCGGGACAGGGGGCCCTCAGATACGCAGTATTTT. This gives the protein CASIRDRGPSDTQYF.

This clone turned up a few times. The chain joins TRBV2 to TRBJ2-1, with a possible D match to TRBD1 (7 bases). CDR1 and CDR2 from the germline V gene are SNHLY and FYNNEI. V lost 4 bases and J lost 7, with 14 bases in between. This CDR3 has 14 residues. In DNA, the CDR3 is TGTGCCAGCAGTGCTGTCAGGGGGAGGAATGAGCAGTTCTTC. This encodes CASSAVRGRNEQFF.

This chain joins TRBV7-9 and TRBJ1-4; 8 bases are shared with TRBD1. Germline lookup yields CDR1 SEHNR and CDR2 FQNEAQ (reference sequence). V lost 5 bases to trimming and J lost 3 bases; unmatched junction nucleotides: 5. The length of the CDR3 is 15 residues. CDR3 DNA: TGTGCCAGCAGCCCAGCGACAGGGGCTAATGAAAAACTGTTTTTT. This gives the protein CASSPATGANEKLFF.

The chain links TRBV5-6 to TRBJ2-7, with a weak D call TRBD1 (6 bases). Trimming stripped 0 bases from V and 3 bases from J, with 13 bases between. There are 15 residues in the CDR3. CDR1 SGHDT and CDR2 YYEEEE come from the germline V gene. CDR3 coding DNA: TGTGCCAGCAGCTTGGGAGTGGGGGCTGGCTACGAGCAGTACTTC. Protein: CASSLGVGAGYEQYF.

The J gene is TRBJ2-7, the V gene TRBV28, with 12 bases identical to TRBD2. Trimming cost V 4 bases and J 2 bases; bases outside gene matches: 3. The CDR3 spans 15 residues. Germline loops: CDR1 MDHEN, CDR2 SYDVKM. DNA of the CDR3: TGTGCCAGCAGTTATTCTAGCGGGAGGGCCTACGAGCAGTACTTC. This gives the protein CASSYSSGRAYEQYF.

V usage is TRBV28 and J usage is TRBJ1-5; TRBD1 matches at 7 bases. The CDR3 loop spans 13 amino acids. CDR1 is MDHEN and CDR2 is SYDVKM in the germline V gene. V shed 8 bases, J shed 2 bases, and the junction held 3 bases outside the gene matches. The DNA for the CDR3 is TGTGCCAGCGTAGGGACAGGCAATCAGCCCCAGCATTTT. Its translation: CASVGTGNQPQHF.

The chain combines TRBV14 with TRBJ2-7, with 8 bases that match TRBD2. J was trimmed by 0 bases and V by 4 bases; bases with no gene match: 20. The CDR3 is 20 amino acids. Germline-derived CDR1 and CDR2 are SGHDN and FVKESK. The DNA for the CDR3 is TGTGCCAGCAGCCCTCGCCGCCCGGGAGGGTCCCGGAGGAGCTCCTACGAGCAGTACTTC. It is translated as CASSPRRPGGSRRSSYEQYF.